A selection of T cell receptor beta chains follows, all from one sample in a study of post-analysis software for immune sequencing data. MiXCR, run by TCRdb on the PCR reads, gives a single entry per CDR3 protein. The sample consists of approximately 250,000 distinct CDR3 sequences, roughly a third of them appearing once. The sequenced material came from blood. These receptors originate from a girl aged 10 to 17 with multiple sclerosis. Each CDR3 is given with its conserved first and last residue. A D gene is named only where the DNA matches it firmly. Where a row states a size, it is once, few, many or the class of an expanded clone; other rows omit it.

clone size: many; D gene: TRBD1; J gene: TRBJ2-1; V gene: TRBV6-6; CDR3 DNA: TGTGCCAGCAGCCCGGGACAGGGTTACAATGAGCAGTTCTTC; CDR3 protein: CASSPGQGYNEQFF
clone size: many; D gene: TRBD2; J gene: TRBJ2-4; V gene: TRBV20-1; CDR3 DNA: TGCAGTGCTAGAGATGATAGCGGGAGGGCTGCCAAAAACATTCAGTACTTC; CDR3 protein: CSARDDSGRAAKNIQYF
clone size: .; D gene: .; J gene: TRBJ1-3; V gene: TRBV7-2; CDR3 DNA: TGTGCCAGCAGCCCCCGCCGGAGCTCTGGAAACACCATATATTTT; CDR3 protein: CASSPRRSSGNTIYF
clone size: many; D gene: TRBD2; J gene: TRBJ2-1; V gene: TRBV7-2; CDR3 DNA: TGTGCCAGCAGCTTGACTAGCGAGTTCTACAATGAGCAGTTCTTC; CDR3 protein: CASSLTSEFYNEQFF
clone size: many; D gene: .; J gene: TRBJ2-4; V gene: TRBV5-1; CDR3 DNA: TGCGCCAGCAGCTTGGCCGGTAGTTTACTAGCCAAAAACATTCAGTACTTC; CDR3 protein: CASSLAGSLLAKNIQYF
clone size: many; D gene: .; J gene: TRBJ2-1; V gene: TRBV7-9; CDR3 DNA: TGTGCCAGCAGCCCTCCACGGGAAGGTTTGAATGAGCAGTTCTTC; CDR3 protein: CASSPPREGLNEQFF
clone size: few; D gene: .; J gene: TRBJ1-5; V gene: TRBV20-1; CDR3 DNA: TGCAGTGCTAGTGAGGAGGCCGGGGATCAGCCCCAGCATTTT; CDR3 protein: CSASEEAGDQPQHF
clone size: many; D gene: .; J gene: TRBJ2-1; V gene: TRBV20-1; CDR3 DNA: TGCAGTGCTAGGCCGACGGGGAAGTACAATGAGCAGTTCTTC; CDR3 protein: CSARPTGKYNEQFF
clone size: few; D gene: .; J gene: TRBJ1-6; V gene: TRBV7-2; CDR3 DNA: TGTGCCAGCAGCTCAACAGGGCAAGACTCACCCCTCCACTTT; CDR3 protein: CASSSTGQDSPLHF
clone size: few; D gene: .; J gene: TRBJ1-2; V gene: TRBV13; CDR3 DNA: TGTGCCAGCAGCTCCAAACAAGCGGGGAGGTGGGACTATGGCTACACCTTC; CDR3 protein: CASSSKQAGRWDYGYTF
clone size: .; D gene: .; J gene: TRBJ1-2; V gene: TRBV5-6; CDR3 DNA: TGTGCCAGCAGCCCGTCGACAGCCCTTAACTATGGCTACACCTTC; CDR3 protein: CASSPSTALNYGYTF
clone size: .; D gene: .; J gene: TRBJ1-1; V gene: TRBV12-3/TRBV12-4; CDR3 DNA: TGTGCCAGCAGTGTCGGGGATCGGAGCATCATGAACACTGAAGCTTTCTTT; CDR3 protein: CASSVGDRSIMNTEAFF
clone size: many; D gene: .; J gene: TRBJ1-2; V gene: TRBV7-9; CDR3 DNA: TGTGCCAGCAGCTTATGGGGTACCCCGGGGGTCTATGGCTACACCTTC; CDR3 protein: CASSLWGTPGVYGYTF
clone size: many; D gene: .; J gene: TRBJ2-3; V gene: TRBV5-1; CDR3 DNA: TGCGCCAGCAGCTTGCGGGGGACTCTTAACACAGATACGCAGTATTTT; CDR3 protein: CASSLRGTLNTDTQYF
clone size: many; D gene: TRBD1; J gene: TRBJ1-1; V gene: TRBV7-9; CDR3 DNA: TGTGCCAGCTCAGAAACAGGGGGCCAGACTGAAGCTTTCTTT; CDR3 protein: CASSETGGQTEAFF
clone size: .; D gene: TRBD1; J gene: TRBJ1-4; V gene: TRBV18; CDR3 DNA: TGTGCCAGCGGGACAGGCGGAAGGGTGTTTTTT; CDR3 protein: CASGTGGRVFF
clone size: many; D gene: TRBD2; J gene: TRBJ2-1; V gene: TRBV27; CDR3 DNA: TGTGCCAGCAGTCGGACTAGACCCTACAATGAGCAGTTCTTC; CDR3 protein: CASSRTRPYNEQFF
clone size: many; D gene: TRBD1; J gene: TRBJ1-2; V gene: TRBV4-1; CDR3 DNA: TGCGCCAGCAGCCAAGATCCGGGACAGGGACCCTATGGCTACACCTTC; CDR3 protein: CASSQDPGQGPYGYTF
clone size: .; D gene: .; J gene: TRBJ2-5; V gene: TRBV20-1; CDR3 DNA: TGCAGTACTAGAGATCGATTCGGCAATGAGCAGTACTTC; CDR3 protein: CSTRDRFGNEQYF
clone size: many; D gene: .; J gene: TRBJ2-1; V gene: TRBV29-1; CDR3 DNA: TGCAGCGTTAAAGGACCGAGTAGGGATGAGCAGTTCTTC; CDR3 protein: CSVKGPSRDEQFF
clone size: .; D gene: .; J gene: TRBJ2-7; V gene: TRBV5-1; CDR3 DNA: TGCGCCAGCAGCTTGGCCGAGCAGAAGACCTACGAGCAGTACTTC; CDR3 protein: CASSLAEQKTYEQYF
clone size: .; D gene: .; J gene: TRBJ1-2; V gene: TRBV24-1; CDR3 DNA: TGTGCCACCAGTGATCCCGATGGCTATGGCTACACCTTC; CDR3 protein: CATSDPDGYGYTF
clone size: many; D gene: .; J gene: TRBJ2-3; V gene: TRBV7-2; CDR3 DNA: TGTGCCAGCAGCTTAGCTGGGCCATTAGATACGCAGTATTTT; CDR3 protein: CASSLAGPLDTQYF
clone size: .; D gene: .; J gene: TRBJ1-2; V gene: TRBV29-1; CDR3 DNA: TGCAGCGGAATTTCCGGGACGTCTGGTAATGGCTACATCTTC; CDR3 protein: CSGISGTSGNGYIF
clone size: few; D gene: TRBD1; J gene: TRBJ1-4; V gene: TRBV28; CDR3 DNA: TGTGCCAGCAGTTCCCGACTAACGACAGGGGGATCTAATGAAAAACTGTTTTTT; CDR3 protein: CASSSRLTTGGSNEKLFF
clone size: .; D gene: .; J gene: TRBJ2-7; V gene: TRBV20-1; CDR3 DNA: TGCAGTGCGATACAGGGACTCTCCTACGAGCAGTACTTC; CDR3 protein: CSAIQGLSYEQYF
clone size: many; D gene: TRBD2; J gene: TRBJ2-3; V gene: TRBV7-6; CDR3 DNA: TGTGCCAGCAGCTTAGGCGGACTAGCCACAGATACGCAGTATTTT; CDR3 protein: CASSLGGLATDTQYF
clone size: many; D gene: .; J gene: TRBJ2-1; V gene: TRBV2; CDR3 DNA: TGTGCCAGCAGTTTCGGTTACTCCTACAATGAGCAGTTCTTC; CDR3 protein: CASSFGYSYNEQFF
clone size: .; D gene: TRBD1; J gene: TRBJ2-7; V gene: TRBV2; CDR3 DNA: TGTGCCAGCAGGCTGGACAGGGCCCTGGAGCAGTACTTC; CDR3 protein: CASRLDRALEQYF
clone size: .; D gene: TRBD1; J gene: TRBJ2-7; V gene: TRBV6-5; CDR3 DNA: TGTGCCAGCACCGAGGACAGGTATTCCTACGAGCAGTACTTC; CDR3 protein: CASTEDRYSYEQYF
clone size: few; D gene: .; J gene: TRBJ1-5; V gene: TRBV28; CDR3 DNA: TGTGCCAGCAGTGACTCGAAGAGGGGGATTTATCAGCCCCAGCATTTT; CDR3 protein: CASSDSKRGIYQPQHF
clone size: many; D gene: TRBD2; J gene: TRBJ2-1; V gene: TRBV20-1; CDR3 DNA: TGCAGTGCTAACCAGCCTAGCGGGAGAGCCTCAAGGGCGTTCTTC; CDR3 protein: CSANQPSGRASRAFF
clone size: many; D gene: .; J gene: TRBJ1-6; V gene: TRBV7-8; CDR3 DNA: TGTGCCAGCCGAGGACTCCAAAATTCACCCCTCCACTTT; CDR3 protein: CASRGLQNSPLHF
clone size: many; D gene: .; J gene: TRBJ2-4; V gene: TRBV7-2; CDR3 DNA: TGTGCCAGCAGCTTAGGCGGGGCGAACGGGAACATTCAGTACTTC; CDR3 protein: CASSLGGANGNIQYF
clone size: .; D gene: .; J gene: TRBJ2-1; V gene: TRBV6-2/TRBV6-3; CDR3 DNA: TGTGCCAGCAGCCTCAACAGATTTGGGCAGTTCTTC; CDR3 protein: CASSLNRFGQFF
clone size: many; D gene: TRBD1; J gene: TRBJ2-1; V gene: TRBV9; CDR3 DNA: TGTGCCAGCAGCGTAGCGCAGGGGGCTTACAATGAGCAGTTCTTC; CDR3 protein: CASSVAQGAYNEQFF
clone size: .; D gene: TRBD2; J gene: TRBJ2-7; V gene: TRBV10-1; CDR3 DNA: TGCGCCAGCAGTGAAGGGCTAGCGGTAACCTACGAGCAGTACTTC; CDR3 protein: CASSEGLAVTYEQYF
clone size: few; D gene: .; J gene: TRBJ1-4; V gene: TRBV20-1; CDR3 DNA: TGCAGTGCTAGACAGGGAACCACTAATGAAAAACTGTTTTTT; CDR3 protein: CSARQGTTNEKLFF
clone size: .; D gene: .; J gene: TRBJ2-3; V gene: TRBV6-1; CDR3 DNA: TGTACCAGCAGTGACGGTTTCAAGGGCGGGGATACGCAGTATTTT; CDR3 protein: CTSSDGFKGGDTQYF
clone size: few; D gene: .; J gene: TRBJ2-7; V gene: TRBV21-1; CDR3 DNA: TGTGCCAGCAGCTGGTCGGGCGGGAGTCTCTCCTACGAGCAGTACTTC; CDR3 protein: CASSWSGGSLSYEQYF
clone size: many; D gene: TRBD2; J gene: TRBJ2-6; V gene: TRBV5-1; CDR3 DNA: TGCGCCAGCAGCCACAGGACTAGCGGGGGAAGGAGCTCTGGGGCCAACGTCCTGACTTTC; CDR3 protein: CASSHRTSGGRSSGANVLTF
clone size: .; D gene: TRBD1; J gene: TRBJ2-2; V gene: TRBV20-1; CDR3 DNA: TGCAGTGCGGTTGGACAGGGAACCGGGGAGCTGTTTTTT; CDR3 protein: CSAVGQGTGELFF
clone size: .; D gene: TRBD2; J gene: TRBJ2-7; V gene: TRBV6-6; CDR3 DNA: TGTGCCAGCACCTTCGCGGGAGGGTCCTACGAGCAGTACTTC; CDR3 protein: CASTFAGGSYEQYF
clone size: few; D gene: .; J gene: TRBJ1-2; V gene: TRBV5-1; CDR3 DNA: TGCGCCAGCAGCTTGGGCCCCCTCCGGGTTCGCGACTATGGCTACACCTTC; CDR3 protein: CASSLGPLRVRDYGYTF
clone size: .; D gene: TRBD2; J gene: TRBJ2-3; V gene: TRBV5-1; CDR3 DNA: TGCGCCAGCAGCTTGGTGGGGAGCGGGACTAGCACAGATACGCAGTATTTT; CDR3 protein: CASSLVGSGTSTDTQYF
clone size: once; D gene: .; J gene: TRBJ2-5; V gene: TRBV7-4; CDR3 DNA: TGTGCCAGCAGCCCAAGGGCGGGACACGCGAAAGAGACCCAGTACTTC; CDR3 protein: CASSPRAGHAKETQYF
clone size: few; D gene: .; J gene: TRBJ1-6; V gene: TRBV27; CDR3 DNA: TGTGCCAGCAGTCTGGACGGGACCCATTCACCCCTCCACTTT; CDR3 protein: CASSLDGTHSPLHF
clone size: .; D gene: .; J gene: TRBJ1-5; V gene: TRBV5-5; CDR3 DNA: TGTGCCAGCAGCTTGGCGGGAGACCCGGGAAATCAGCCCCAGCATTTT; CDR3 protein: CASSLAGDPGNQPQHF
clone size: few; D gene: TRBD2; J gene: TRBJ2-5; V gene: TRBV27; CDR3 DNA: TGTGCCGGCAGTTTAAGGGAGGGAGAGACCCAGTACTTC; CDR3 protein: CAGSLREGETQYF
clone size: many; D gene: TRBD1; J gene: TRBJ1-2; V gene: TRBV6-5; CDR3 DNA: TGTGCCAGCTTTTTTGCCGGGACAGGGGACTATGGCTACACCTTC; CDR3 protein: CASFFAGTGDYGYTF
clone size: many; D gene: TRBD1; J gene: TRBJ2-5; V gene: TRBV4-2; CDR3 DNA: TGTGCCAGCAGCCGCAAGGACAGGGGGAACGCGGAGACCCAGTACTTC; CDR3 protein: CASSRKDRGNAETQYF
clone size: .; D gene: .; J gene: TRBJ1-1; V gene: TRBV6-6; CDR3 DNA: TGTGCCAGCAGTTACAGGCGGCAGGGCACTGAAGCTTTCTTT; CDR3 protein: CASSYRRQGTEAFF
clone size: .; D gene: TRBD2; J gene: TRBJ2-7; V gene: TRBV20-1; CDR3 DNA: TGCAGTGTCTCTAGCGGGATAGACGAGCAGTACTTC; CDR3 protein: CSVSSGIDEQYF
clone size: .; D gene: .; J gene: TRBJ2-1; V gene: TRBV20-1; CDR3 DNA: TGCAGTGCTAACCAAGGGGATGAGCAGTTCTTC; CDR3 protein: CSANQGDEQFF
clone size: many; D gene: .; J gene: TRBJ1-4; V gene: TRBV5-1; CDR3 DNA: TGCGCCAGCAGCTGGGACAAGAGTAATGAAAAACTGTTTTTT; CDR3 protein: CASSWDKSNEKLFF